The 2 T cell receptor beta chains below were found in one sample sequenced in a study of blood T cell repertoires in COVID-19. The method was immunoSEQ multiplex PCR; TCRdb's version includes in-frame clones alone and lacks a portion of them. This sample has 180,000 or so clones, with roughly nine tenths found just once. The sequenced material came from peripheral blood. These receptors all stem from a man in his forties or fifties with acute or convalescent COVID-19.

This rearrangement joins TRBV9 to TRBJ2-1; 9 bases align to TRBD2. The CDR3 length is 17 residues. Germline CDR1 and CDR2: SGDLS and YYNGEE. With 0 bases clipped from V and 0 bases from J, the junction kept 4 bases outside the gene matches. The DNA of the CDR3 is TGTGCCAGCAGCGTAGACTCGCGGGGGGGCTCCTACAATGAGCAGTTCTTC. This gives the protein CASSVDSRGGSYNEQFF. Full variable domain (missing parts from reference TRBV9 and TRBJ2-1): DSGVTQTPKHLITATGQRVTLRCSPRSGDLSVYWYQQSLDQGLQFLIQYYNGEERAKGNILERFSAQQFPDLHSELNLSSLELGDSALYFCASSVDSRGGSYNEQFFGPGTRLTVL.

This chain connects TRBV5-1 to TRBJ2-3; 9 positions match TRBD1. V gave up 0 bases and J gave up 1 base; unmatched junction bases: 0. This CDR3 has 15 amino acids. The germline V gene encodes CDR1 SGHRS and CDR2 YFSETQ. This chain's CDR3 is CASSLDRGRTDTQYF. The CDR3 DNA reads TGCGCCAGCAGCTTGGACAGGGGGCGCACAGATACGCAGTATTTT.